This T cell receptor beta chain was found in a study of T cell repertoires in cytomegalovirus infection. TCRdb recomputed calls from the reads with MiXCR, one row per CDR3 protein. The profile covers roughly 190,000 distinct CDR3 sequences, with approximately 9.6% appearing a single time and approximately 4.2% taken by the ten largest. Study-wide points: HLA-C-restricted CMV clonotypes gave the most frequent clonotype in two of eight donors.

Losses at the gene ends were 0 bases for V and 5 bases for J; bases not matched to a gene: 8. The CDR3 loop spans 16 amino acids. CDR1 and CDR2 (germline): DFQATT, SNEGSKA (reference sequence). A word on this clonotype: The target antigen is unknown.

The sequence was obtained from a human donor in good health (CMV status not recorded). Some clones in this sample may be carry-over from other donors' samples. The sample taken for sequencing was PBMCs. V and J are TRBV20-1 and TRBJ2-2; 8 nucleotides align to TRBD1. CDR3 amino acids: CSARDPWTGQTGELFF. CDR3 bases: TGCAGTGCTAGAGACCCTTGGACAGGGCAAACCGGGGAGCTGTTTTTT.